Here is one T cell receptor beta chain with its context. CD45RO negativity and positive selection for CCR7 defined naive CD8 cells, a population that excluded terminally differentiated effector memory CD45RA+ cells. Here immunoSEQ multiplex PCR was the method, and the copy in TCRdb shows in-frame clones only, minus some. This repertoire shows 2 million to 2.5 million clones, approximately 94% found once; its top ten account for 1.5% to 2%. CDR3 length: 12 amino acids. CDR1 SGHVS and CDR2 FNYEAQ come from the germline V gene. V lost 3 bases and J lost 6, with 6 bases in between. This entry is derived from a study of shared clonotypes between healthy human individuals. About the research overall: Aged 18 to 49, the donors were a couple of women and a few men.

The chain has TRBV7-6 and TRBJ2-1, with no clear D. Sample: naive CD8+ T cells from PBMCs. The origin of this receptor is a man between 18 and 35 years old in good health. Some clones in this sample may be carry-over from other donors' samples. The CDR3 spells CASSFSRNEQFF. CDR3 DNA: TGTGCCAGCAGCTTCTCCCGCAATGAGCAGTTCTTC.